A selection of T cell receptor beta chains follows, all from one sample in a study of CD4 T cells in relation to SARS-CoV-2 and coronaviruses. Assay: immunoSEQ multiplex PCR; the TCRdb copy retains only in-frame clones and omits some. In the table there are some 65,000 clones, about nine tenths of which are singletons. Sequencing was carried out using memory CD4+ T cells from PBMCs. The receptor source for this set is a human donor in good health. The CDR3 runs from the conserved cysteine through the conserved F or W. Fields, in order: V gene, J gene, D gene, clone size, CDR3 protein, CDR3 DNA. D genes are given only for firm matches. Size values are once, few and many counts, or a class for expanded clones, and some rows have none.

TRBV27,TRBJ2-4,NA,NA,CATRDLAKNIQYF,TGTGCCACCCGGGATTTGGCCAAAAACATTCAGTACTTC
TRBV5-4,TRBJ1-2,NA,few,CASSSPAGSNYYGYTF,TGTGCCAGCAGCTCTCCCGCGGGCAGTAACTACTATGGCTACACCTTC
TRBV5-4,TRBJ2-1,NA,NA,CASSQTGNYNEQFF,TGTGCCAGCAGCCAGACAGGAAACTACAATGAGCAGTTCTTC
TRBV28,TRBJ2-5,NA,once,CASTASGAGQETQYF,TGTGCCAGCACAGCAAGTGGGGCAGGACAAGAGACCCAGTACTTC
TRBV28,TRBJ2-3,TRBD2,NA,CASSFSRTSGGYTDTQYF,TGTGCCAGCAGTTTCTCGCGGACTAGCGGGGGATACACAGATACGCAGTATTTT
TRBV5-5,TRBJ2-5,TRBD2,NA,CASSSGGQGMGETQYF,TGTGCCAGCAGCTCGGGGGGGCAGGGGATGGGAGAGACCCAGTACTTC
TRBV7-9,TRBJ2-3,NA,NA,CASSLVRGSTDTQYF,TGTGCCAGCAGCTTAGTGCGGGGAAGCACAGATACGCAGTATTTT
TRBV9,TRBJ2-7,TRBD1,NA,CASSVGGTGGVYEQYF,TGTGCCAGCAGCGTAGGGGGGACAGGGGGCGTCTACGAGCAGTACTTC
TRBV18,TRBJ2-7,TRBD2,NA,CASSPPTSGRAREQYF,TGTGCCAGCTCACCACCTACTAGCGGGAGGGCCCGAGAGCAGTACTTC
TRBV18,TRBJ1-4,NA,NA,CASSPTPIGTNEKLFF,TGTGCCAGCTCACCGACGCCTATAGGGACTAATGAAAAACTGTTTTTT
TRBV29-1,TRBJ1-2,NA,NA,CSVEGYGGYGYTF,TGCAGCGTTGAAGGCTATGGGGGCTATGGCTACACCTTC
TRBV5-6,TRBJ2-6,NA,NA,CASSGTPRSGANVLTF,TGTGCCAGCAGCGGGACCCCCCGCTCTGGGGCCAACGTCCTGACTTTC
TRBV6-5,TRBJ1-3,NA,NA,CASSRSRGNTIYF,TGTGCCAGCAGTCGGTCTAGGGGAAACACCATATATTTT
TRBV5-1,TRBJ2-7,TRBD2,NA,CASSLYPREGRYEQYF,TGCGCCAGCAGCTTGTACCCCCGGGAGGGCCGATACGAGCAGTACTTC
TRBV5-1,TRBJ1-1,TRBD1,NA,CASSRDSMNTEAFF,TGCGCCAGCAGCCGGGACAGCATGAACACTGAAGCTTTCTTT
TRBV12-5,TRBJ1-5,NA,NA,CASGLGGGQPQHF,TGTGCTAGTGGTTTGGGGGGGGGTCAGCCCCAGCATTTT
TRBV5-1,TRBJ2-1,TRBD2,NA,CASSPGTSGSNEQFF,TGCGCCAGCAGCCCGGGGACTAGCGGGAGCAATGAGCAGTTCTTC
TRBV5-1,TRBJ1-2,NA,NA,CASSLQGEGYTF,TGCGCCAGCAGCCTACAGGGTGAAGGCTACACCTTC
TRBV24-1,TRBJ1-2,NA,NA,CATSDWGNSGGYTF,TGTGCCACCAGTGATTGGGGCAATTCGGGCGGCTACACCTTC
TRBV7-9,TRBJ1-2,TRBD1,NA,CASSFSNVPTGGGYTF,TGTGCCAGCAGCTTTTCTAACGTGCCGACAGGGGGAGGCTACACCTTC
TRBV15,TRBJ2-2,NA,NA,CATRSRSNTGELFF,TGTGCCACCCGGTCGAGATCGAACACCGGGGAGCTGTTTTTT
TRBV5-1,TRBJ1-4,TRBD1,NA,CASSSRGMSEKLFF,TGCGCCAGCAGCTCCAGGGGGATGAGCGAAAAACTGTTTTTT
TRBV16,TRBJ1-2,NA,NA,CASSQLTDQVYGYTF,TGTGCCAGCAGCCAACTGACAGACCAGGTTTATGGCTACACCTTC
TRBV9,TRBJ2-7,TRBD2,NA,CASSVASGLTYEQYF,TGTGCCAGCAGCGTAGCTAGCGGATTAACCTACGAGCAGTACTTC
TRBV6-5,TRBJ1-1,TRBD1,NA,CASIRGPGGTEAFF,TGTGCCAGCATCCGGGGTCCAGGGGGCACTGAAGCTTTCTTT
TRBV29-1,TRBJ2-3,TRBD2,NA,CSAWGGSTDTQYF,TGCAGCGCATGGGGAGGGTCCACAGATACGCAGTATTTT
TRBV9,TRBJ2-1,TRBD2,NA,CASSFQGLAGGEQFF,TGTGCCAGCAGCTTCCAGGGACTAGCGGGAGGTGAGCAGTTCTTC
TRBV9,TRBJ2-2,TRBD1,NA,CASSAQGIGGTGELFF,TGTGCCAGCAGCGCACAGGGGATCGGAGGCACCGGGGAGCTGTTTTTT
TRBV2,TRBJ1-1,NA,few,CASSATGLDTEAFF,TGTGCCAGCAGTGCTACAGGGTTGGACACTGAAGCTTTCTTT
TRBV9,TRBJ1-2,TRBD1,NA,CASSQTGGPTYGYTF,TGTGCCAGCAGCCAGACAGGGGGCCCGACGTATGGCTACACCTTC
TRBV5-4,TRBJ1-2,NA,NA,CASSLGGNWNYGYTF,TGTGCCAGCAGCTTGGGGGGTAATTGGAACTATGGCTACACCTTC
TRBV7-2,TRBJ1-5,NA,NA,CASSLELGAASQPQHF,TGTGCCAGCAGCTTAGAACTGGGGGCGGCAAGTCAGCCCCAGCATTTT
TRBV19,TRBJ1-1,NA,NA,CATTPRTDRGTEAFF,TGTGCCACTACCCCCCGGACAGATAGGGGCACTGAAGCTTTCTTT
TRBV5-1,TRBJ2-1,NA,NA,CASSLVGHEQFF,TGCGCCAGCAGCTTGGTCGGGCATGAGCAGTTCTTC
TRBV18,TRBJ2-1,TRBD1,NA,CASSPLRSGTGEFEQFF,TGTGCCAGCTCACCACTACGTTCCGGGACAGGGGAGTTTGAGCAGTTCTTC
TRBV5-6,TRBJ1-5,NA,NA,CASSLGGAAQPQHF,TGTGCCAGCAGCTTGGGAGGGGCGGCTCAGCCCCAGCATTTT
TRBV11-3,TRBJ2-1,TRBD2,NA,CASSGLGLAGAEQFF,TGTGCCAGCAGCGGCCTGGGACTAGCGGGAGCTGAGCAGTTCTTC
TRBV5-1,TRBJ2-3,NA,once,CASSYFTDTQYF,TGCGCCAGCAGCTATTTCACAGATACGCAGTATTTT
TRBV7-2,TRBJ1-6,TRBD1,NA,CASSEGQALHF,TGTGCCAGCAGCGAGGGACAGGCTCTCCACTTT
TRBV5-5,TRBJ1-2,TRBD1,once,CASSLRDREGYTF,TGTGCCAGCAGCTTGAGGGACAGGGAAGGCTACACCTTC
TRBV9,TRBJ2-2,NA,NA,CASKRTTNYGELFF,TGTGCCAGCAAGCGGACCACGAACTACGGGGAGCTGTTTTTT
TRBV5-1,TRBJ2-1,TRBD2,once,CASSLAGTSGIYNEQFF,TGCGCCAGCAGCTTGGCCGGGACTAGCGGAATATACAATGAGCAGTTCTTC
TRBV6-5,TRBJ2-7,TRBD1,NA,CASINTGAADEQYF,TGTGCCAGCATCAATACAGGGGCAGCGGACGAGCAGTACTTC
TRBV4-1,TRBJ2-2,TRBD1,NA,CASSQDGGQGGAGELFF,TGCGCCAGCAGCCAAGATGGGGGACAGGGGGGCGCCGGGGAGCTGTTTTTT
TRBV28,TRBJ2-7,NA,NA,CASSLLPTYEQYF,TGTGCCAGCAGTTTACTTCCAACCTACGAGCAGTACTTC
TRBV19,TRBJ2-5,TRBD1,once,CASSSTTGGGGVAQYF,TGTGCCAGTAGTTCTACTACAGGGGGCGGCGGGGTGGCCCAGTACTTC
TRBV19,TRBJ1-5,NA,NA,CASSPGGDQPQHF,TGTGCCAGTAGTCCGGGGGGTGATCAGCCCCAGCATTTT
TRBV24-1,TRBJ2-7,TRBD1,NA,CATIRGQDHSYEQYF,TGTGCCACCATACGGGGACAGGATCACTCCTACGAGCAGTACTTC
TRBV4-1,TRBJ1-2,TRBD1,NA,CASSQVDTGGGYTF,TGCGCCAGCAGCCAAGTGGATACAGGGGGAGGCTACACCTTC
TRBV5-1,TRBJ2-2,TRBD2,NA,CASSSPSGYRGGELFF,TGCGCCAGCAGCTCCCCTAGCGGGTACCGAGGCGGGGAGCTGTTTTTT
TRBV29-1,TRBJ2-1,NA,NA,CSVEGGQWNEQFF,TGCAGCGTTGAGGGGGGCCAGTGGAATGAGCAGTTCTTC
TRBV19,TRBJ2-3,NA,NA,CASSMLGDTQYF,TGTGCCAGTAGTATGTTGGGGGATACGCAGTATTTT
TRBV18,TRBJ1-2,TRBD1,NA,CASSPGQGAVEGYTF,TGTGCCAGCTCACCGGGACAGGGGGCTGTGGAAGGCTACACCTTC
TRBV5-1,TRBJ2-3,NA,NA,CASSLATGVGYTQYF,TGCGCCAGCAGCTTGGCTACGGGAGTCGGGTATACGCAGTATTTT
TRBV19,TRBJ2-1,NA,NA,CASSIAGRGYNEQFF,TGTGCCAGTAGTATTGCAGGAAGGGGTTACAATGAGCAGTTCTTC
TRBV7-8,TRBJ1-1,NA,few,CASSLGGSTEAFF,TGTGCCAGCAGCTTAGGTGGGAGCACTGAAGCTTTCTTT
TRBV3-1/TRBV3-2,TRBJ2-7,NA,NA,CASSQSGPHLREQYF,TGTGCCAGCAGCCAAAGTGGACCCCATTTGAGGGAGCAGTACTTC
TRBV9,TRBJ2-1,TRBD2,NA,CASSVVSGGYNEQFF,TGTGCCAGCAGCGTAGTCAGCGGGGGCTACAATGAGCAGTTCTTC
TRBV5-8,TRBJ2-5,NA,NA,CASSSIFGGETQYF,TGTGCCAGCAGCTCCATCTTTGGGGGGGAGACCCAGTACTTC
TRBV18,TRBJ1-1,TRBD1,NA,CASSLDRMATEAFF,TGTGCCAGCTCATTGGACAGGATGGCCACTGAAGCTTTCTTT